The present T cell receptor (beta chain) was sequenced within a study of CD8+CD57+ T cells in acquired aplastic anemia. Study background: The mean DNA yield obtained from sorted CD4+ and CD8+ cells came to about 3.2 ug.

Template material for TCR beta VDJ and CDR3 profiling consisted of genomic DNA. TCRdb itself ran the reads through MiXCR, one entry per CDR3 protein. The sample gives 200,000 or so distinct CDR3 sequences, over 60% of which show up once; just over 45% is in the top ten. The CDR3 extends over 12 amino acids. Trimming removed 8 bases at V and 2 bases at J, with 10 bases between. Germline loops: CDR1 SNHLY, CDR2 FYNNEI. Study outcomes and limitations: Controls and patients did not differ significantly in CD8+ Simpson's diversity. Roughly 30 CD8+ CDR3 sequences occurred in both the patients and the controls.

Concerning this clonotype itself: The target antigen is unknown.

Material: sorted CD4+, CD8+, or CD8+CD57+ T cells (not recorded which) from PBMCs. This clonotype was sampled from a human donor with severe aplastic anemia or a healthy control (not recorded which). The V gene is TRBV2, the J gene TRBJ2-7; D perhaps matches TRBD2 (6 bases). The CDR3 here is CASGRRPYEQYF. The CDR3 DNA follows: TGTGCCAGCGGGAGGAGGCCCTACGAGCAGTACTTC.